Listed below are T cell receptor beta chains from one sample, sequenced in a study of Graves' ophthalmopathy and Graves' hyperthyroidism. One entry per CDR3 protein results from TCRdb running MiXCR on the multiplex PCR reads. Seen here are under 350,000 distinct CDR3 sequences, 15% to 20% observed once, and the top ten hold around an eighth. Material: peripheral blood. These receptors were obtained from an adult man with Graves' ophthalmopathy. The CDR3 runs from the conserved cysteine through the conserved F or W. A D gene is named only where the DNA matches it firmly. Clone size appears in some rows only: once, few, many, or a class for an expanded clone.

CDR3 protein: CASSVELQGTGELFF
CDR3 DNA: TGTGCCAGCAGCGTAGAATTACAGGGAACCGGGGAGCTGTTTTTT
J gene: TRBJ2-2
D gene: .
clone size: many
V gene: TRBV9

CDR3 protein: CASSGGPGPQPQHF
CDR3 DNA: TGTGCCAGCAGTGGGGGGCCAGGACCTCAGCCCCAGCATTTT
J gene: TRBJ1-5
D gene: .
clone size: .
V gene: TRBV6-2/TRBV6-3

CDR3 protein: CASSPLGGRAQYEQYF
CDR3 DNA: TGTGCCAGCTCACCACTTGGCGGGAGGGCCCAATACGAGCAGTACTTC
J gene: TRBJ2-7
D gene: TRBD2
clone size: many
V gene: TRBV18

CDR3 protein: CAWSVGETQYF
CDR3 DNA: TGTGCCTGGAGTGTAGGGGAGACCCAGTACTTC
J gene: TRBJ2-5
D gene: .
clone size: many
V gene: TRBV30

CDR3 protein: CASSITGGLQETQYF
CDR3 DNA: TGTGCCAGTAGTATTACAGGGGGACTACAAGAGACCCAGTACTTC
J gene: TRBJ2-5
D gene: .
clone size: many
V gene: TRBV19

CDR3 protein: CASSPGQPRRGEQYF
CDR3 DNA: TGTGCCAGCTCACCGGGACAGCCGCGACGTGGCGAGCAGTACTTC
J gene: TRBJ2-7
D gene: TRBD1
clone size: many
V gene: TRBV18

CDR3 protein: CASSPRTAGGNTIYF
CDR3 DNA: TGTGCCAGCAGCCCCCGGACAGCTGGAGGAAACACCATATATTTT
J gene: TRBJ1-3
D gene: .
clone size: many
V gene: TRBV13

CDR3 protein: CASSYRTGEETQYF
CDR3 DNA: TGTGCCAGCAGCTATCGGACAGGAGAAGAGACCCAGTACTTC
J gene: TRBJ2-5
D gene: TRBD1
clone size: many
V gene: TRBV7-2

CDR3 protein: CSARDPAPQETQYF
CDR3 DNA: TGCAGTGCTAGAGATCCTGCCCCACAAGAGACCCAGTACTTC
J gene: TRBJ2-5
D gene: .
clone size: many
V gene: TRBV20-1

CDR3 protein: CASSLDPSRANVLTF
CDR3 DNA: TGTGCCAGCAGCCTCGATCCCTCCAGGGCCAACGTCCTGACTTTC
J gene: TRBJ2-6
D gene: .
clone size: .
V gene: TRBV7-8

CDR3 protein: CASSYPRQGNQPQHF
CDR3 DNA: TGTGCCAGCAGTTACCCAAGACAGGGCAATCAGCCCCAGCATTTT
J gene: TRBJ1-5
D gene: .
clone size: .
V gene: TRBV6-2/TRBV6-3

CDR3 protein: CASSDLRGQYF
CDR3 DNA: TGTGCCAGCAGTGATCTGAGGGGGCAGTACTTC
J gene: TRBJ2-7
D gene: .
clone size: once
V gene: TRBV28

CDR3 protein: CASSYDRDARNEQYF
CDR3 DNA: TGTGCCAGCAGTTACGACCGGGACGCGAGAAACGAGCAGTACTTC
J gene: TRBJ2-7
D gene: .
clone size: many
V gene: TRBV6-5

CDR3 protein: CASSLGMNYGYTF
CDR3 DNA: TGTGCCAGCAGCTTAGGGATGAACTATGGCTACACCTTC
J gene: TRBJ1-2
D gene: .
clone size: many
V gene: TRBV7-2

CDR3 protein: CASSNPDRQNTEAFF
CDR3 DNA: TGTGCCAGCAGCAATCCGGACAGGCAAAACACTGAAGCTTTCTTT
J gene: TRBJ1-1
D gene: TRBD1
clone size: once
V gene: TRBV6-1

CDR3 protein: CASSFSGDGYTF
CDR3 DNA: TGTGCCAGCAGTTTTTCGGGGGATGGCTACACCTTC
J gene: TRBJ1-2
D gene: .
clone size: many
V gene: TRBV12-3/TRBV12-4

CDR3 protein: CASSITDSSYEQYF
CDR3 DNA: TGTGCCAGTAGTATCACGGATAGCTCCTACGAGCAGTACTTC
J gene: TRBJ2-7
D gene: .
clone size: many
V gene: TRBV19

CDR3 protein: CASSVGGRGIRNYGYTF
CDR3 DNA: TGTGCCAGCAGCGTAGGAGGTCGGGGGATACGTAACTATGGCTACACCTTC
J gene: TRBJ1-2
D gene: .
clone size: many
V gene: TRBV9

CDR3 protein: CASRQLEKYEQYF
CDR3 DNA: TGTGCCAGCAGACAACTAGAGAAATACGAGCAGTACTTC
J gene: TRBJ2-7
D gene: .
clone size: .
V gene: TRBV6-1

CDR3 protein: CASSLALGTNSPLHF
CDR3 DNA: TGTGCCAGCAGCTTAGCGCTAGGGACGAATTCACCCCTCCACTTT
J gene: TRBJ1-6
D gene: .
clone size: many
V gene: TRBV7-2

CDR3 protein: CSVEGLHLASNTEAFF
CDR3 DNA: TGCAGCGTGGAGGGACTTCACCTGGCTTCGAACACTGAAGCTTTCTTT
J gene: TRBJ1-1
D gene: .
clone size: many
V gene: TRBV29-1

CDR3 protein: CASSLWGAGRYEQYF
CDR3 DNA: TGTGCCAGCAGCTTATGGGGTGCGGGACGATACGAGCAGTACTTC
J gene: TRBJ2-7
D gene: .
clone size: many
V gene: TRBV11-2

CDR3 protein: CASSFSGGGLAKNIQYF
CDR3 DNA: TGTGCCAGCAGCTTCTCGGGGGGAGGTCTAGCCAAAAACATTCAGTACTTC
J gene: TRBJ2-4
D gene: TRBD2
clone size: few
V gene: TRBV7-9

CDR3 protein: CASSLLTGEGTSGGPREQFF
CDR3 DNA: TGTGCCAGCAGTTTGCTTACAGGGGAAGGGACTAGCGGGGGCCCGCGCGAGCAGTTCTTC
J gene: TRBJ2-1
D gene: TRBD2
clone size: few
V gene: TRBV28

CDR3 protein: CASSLNSRSQAFF
CDR3 DNA: TGTGCCAGCAGTTTGAATTCCCGCTCCCAAGCTTTCTTT
J gene: TRBJ1-1
D gene: .
clone size: many
V gene: TRBV27

CDR3 protein: CASSPRSRYEQYF
CDR3 DNA: TGTGCCAGCAGTCCCCGTTCGCGGTACGAGCAGTACTTC
J gene: TRBJ2-7
D gene: .
clone size: many
V gene: TRBV6-2/TRBV6-3

CDR3 protein: CASSLEGGEYEQYF
CDR3 DNA: TGTGCCAGCAGCTTAGAGGGGGGAGAATACGAGCAGTACTTC
J gene: TRBJ2-7
D gene: .
clone size: many
V gene: TRBV11-2

CDR3 protein: CASSPHLGQETQYF
CDR3 DNA: TGTGCCAGCAGCCCCCACCTAGGCCAGGAGACCCAGTACTTC
J gene: TRBJ2-5
D gene: .
clone size: .
V gene: TRBV11-2

CDR3 protein: CASSLALRNQETQYF
CDR3 DNA: TGTGCCAGCAGCTTAGCCCTCCGCAACCAAGAGACCCAGTACTTC
J gene: TRBJ2-5
D gene: .
clone size: many
V gene: TRBV7-9

CDR3 protein: CASSQETRASYGYTF
CDR3 DNA: TGCGCCAGCAGCCAAGAGACCAGGGCCAGTTATGGCTACACCTTC
J gene: TRBJ1-2
D gene: .
clone size: many
V gene: TRBV4-3

CDR3 protein: CASSRGPTYEQYF
CDR3 DNA: TGTGCCAGTTCGCGGGGACCAACCTACGAGCAGTACTTC
J gene: TRBJ2-7
D gene: .
clone size: .
V gene: TRBV7-3

CDR3 protein: CASSLMGTETQYF
CDR3 DNA: TGTGCCAGCAGCTTAATGGGTACTGAGACCCAGTACTTC
J gene: TRBJ2-5
D gene: .
clone size: many
V gene: TRBV7-2

CDR3 protein: CASSQTGTGKNIQYF
CDR3 DNA: TGTGCCAGCAGCCAGACCGGGACAGGCAAAAACATTCAGTACTTC
J gene: TRBJ2-4
D gene: TRBD1
clone size: many
V gene: TRBV7-2

CDR3 protein: CASTLIYEQYF
CDR3 DNA: TGTGCCAGCACCTTGATCTACGAGCAGTACTTC
J gene: TRBJ2-7
D gene: .
clone size: many
V gene: TRBV6-2/TRBV6-3

CDR3 protein: CASTGISNYGYTF
CDR3 DNA: TGTGCCAGCACAGGCATATCTAACTATGGCTACACCTTC
J gene: TRBJ1-2
D gene: .
clone size: .
V gene: TRBV28

CDR3 protein: CASSQSGQGLYGYTF
CDR3 DNA: TGTGCCAGCAGCCAATCGGGACAGGGACTATATGGCTACACCTTC
J gene: TRBJ1-2
D gene: TRBD1
clone size: many
V gene: TRBV4-2

CDR3 protein: CASSIGGSSYEQYF
CDR3 DNA: TGTGCCAGCAGCATAGGGGGGAGCTCCTACGAGCAGTACTTC
J gene: TRBJ2-7
D gene: .
clone size: .
V gene: TRBV7-2

CDR3 protein: CASSFGTAGLETQYF
CDR3 DNA: TGTGCCAGCAGTTTTGGCACAGCGGGGCTTGAGACCCAGTACTTC
J gene: TRBJ2-5
D gene: TRBD2
clone size: many
V gene: TRBV27

CDR3 protein: CASSYREGNQPQHF
CDR3 DNA: TGTGCCAGCAGTTACAGGGAAGGCAATCAGCCCCAGCATTTT
J gene: TRBJ1-5
D gene: .
clone size: many
V gene: TRBV6-5

CDR3 protein: CASSLGQGGSEQYF
CDR3 DNA: TGCGCCAGCAGCTTGGGACAGGGGGGCTCCGAGCAGTACTTC
J gene: TRBJ2-7
D gene: TRBD1
clone size: .
V gene: TRBV5-1

CDR3 protein: CASSARPYQSSYEQYF
CDR3 DNA: TGTGCCAGCAGTGCTAGACCCTACCAGAGCTCCTACGAGCAGTACTTC
J gene: TRBJ2-7
D gene: .
clone size: .
V gene: TRBV12-3/TRBV12-4

CDR3 protein: CSARAGRGLGEAFF
CDR3 DNA: TGCAGTGCTAGGGCTGGCAGGGGGCTTGGTGAAGCTTTCTTT
J gene: TRBJ1-1
D gene: TRBD1
clone size: many
V gene: TRBV20-1

CDR3 protein: CASSLRTGSNQPQHF
CDR3 DNA: TGCGCCAGCAGCCTCAGGACAGGAAGCAATCAGCCCCAGCATTTT
J gene: TRBJ1-5
D gene: TRBD1
clone size: many
V gene: TRBV5-1

CDR3 protein: CASSYEGGNSYEQYF
CDR3 DNA: TGTGCCAGCAGTTACGAGGGCGGGAACTCCTACGAGCAGTACTTC
J gene: TRBJ2-7
D gene: .
clone size: .
V gene: TRBV6-5

CDR3 protein: CASSYGTGAVIFF
CDR3 DNA: TGTGCCAGCAGTTACGGTACAGGGGCTGTGATTTTCTTT
J gene: TRBJ1-1
D gene: TRBD1
clone size: .
V gene: TRBV6-5